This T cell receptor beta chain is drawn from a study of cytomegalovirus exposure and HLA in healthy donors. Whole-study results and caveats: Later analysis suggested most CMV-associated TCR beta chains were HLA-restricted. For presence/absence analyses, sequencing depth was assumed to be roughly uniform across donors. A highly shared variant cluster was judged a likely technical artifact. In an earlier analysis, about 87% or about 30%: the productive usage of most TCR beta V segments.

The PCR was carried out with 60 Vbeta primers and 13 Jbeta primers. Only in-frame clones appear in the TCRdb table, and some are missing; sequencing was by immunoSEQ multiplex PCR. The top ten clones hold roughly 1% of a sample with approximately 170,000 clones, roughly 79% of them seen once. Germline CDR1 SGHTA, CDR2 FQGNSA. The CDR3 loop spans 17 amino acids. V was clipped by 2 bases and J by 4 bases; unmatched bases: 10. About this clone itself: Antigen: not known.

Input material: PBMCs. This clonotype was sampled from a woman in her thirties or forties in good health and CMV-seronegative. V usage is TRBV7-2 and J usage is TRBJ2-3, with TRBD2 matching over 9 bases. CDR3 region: CASSLQAGGPSADTQYF. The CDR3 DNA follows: TGTGCCAGCAGCTTACAGGCGGGAGGGCCATCAGCAGATACGCAGTATTTT.